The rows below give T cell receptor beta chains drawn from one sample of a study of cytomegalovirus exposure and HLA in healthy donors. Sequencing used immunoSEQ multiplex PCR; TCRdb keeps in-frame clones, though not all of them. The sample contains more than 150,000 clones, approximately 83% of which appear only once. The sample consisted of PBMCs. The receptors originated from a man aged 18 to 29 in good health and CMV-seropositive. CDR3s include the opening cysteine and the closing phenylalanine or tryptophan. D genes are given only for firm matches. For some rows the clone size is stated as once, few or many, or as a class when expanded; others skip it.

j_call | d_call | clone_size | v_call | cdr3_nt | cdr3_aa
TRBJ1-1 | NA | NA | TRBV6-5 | TGTGCCAGCAACCCGAGGACGGGAACCCCGGCTTTCTTT | CASNPRTGTPAFF
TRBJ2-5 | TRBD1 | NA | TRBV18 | TGTGCCAGCTCTACCGGGACAGGGGGAATTGGGCAAGAGACCCAGTACTTC | CASSTGTGGIGQETQYF
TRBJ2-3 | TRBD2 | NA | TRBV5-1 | TGCGCCAGCAGCTCGGACCTAGCGGGGGGGACAGATACGCAGTATTTT | CASSSDLAGGTDTQYF
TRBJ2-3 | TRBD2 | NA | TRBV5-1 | TGCGCCAGCAGCTCCCCCCCGACTAGCGGGGGGGGGCCCCGGGATACGCAGTATTTT | CASSSPPTSGGGPRDTQYF
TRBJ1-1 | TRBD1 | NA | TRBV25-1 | TGTGCCAGCAGTGCCTCGACAGGGTATACTGAAGCTTTCTTT | CASSASTGYTEAFF
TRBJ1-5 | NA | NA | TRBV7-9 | TGTGCCAGCAGCCCAGGGGCAAATAGCAATCAGCCCCAGCATTTT | CASSPGANSNQPQHF
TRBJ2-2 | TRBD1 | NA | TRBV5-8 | TGTGCCAGCAGCCCTGGACAGGGCAATACCGGGGAGCTGTTTTTT | CASSPGQGNTGELFF
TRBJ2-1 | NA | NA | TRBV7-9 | TGTGCCGGCGAGGGGGGGAACTCCTACAATGAGCAGTTCTTC | CAGEGGNSYNEQFF
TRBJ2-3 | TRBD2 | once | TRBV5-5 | TGTGCCAGCAGTCCGGACGCGGGGGGGCCTTTAGATACGCAGTATTTT | CASSPDAGGPLDTQYF
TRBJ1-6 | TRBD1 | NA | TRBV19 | TGTGCCAGTAGTATGCCGGTCGGGACAGGGAGTCTGGAAAAGAATTCACCCCTCCACTTT | CASSMPVGTGSLEKNSPLHF
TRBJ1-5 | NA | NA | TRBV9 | TGTGCCAGCAGCGTCACCGGGACAAGGAATCAGCCCCAGCATTTT | CASSVTGTRNQPQHF
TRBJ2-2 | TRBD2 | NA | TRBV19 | TGTGCCAGTAGTACCCGTGGGGGGGATGGCGCCGGGGAGCTGTTTTTT | CASSTRGGDGAGELFF
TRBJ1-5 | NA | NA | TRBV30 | TGTGCCTGGAGTGTACGCAGGGTGGGGGGTCAGCCCCAGCATTTT | CAWSVRRVGGQPQHF
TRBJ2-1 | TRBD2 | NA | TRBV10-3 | TGTGCCATCAAAACCGGGACTAGCGGGGAGGAGCAGTTCTTC | CAIKTGTSGEEQFF
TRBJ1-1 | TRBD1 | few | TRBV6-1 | TGTGCCAGCAGCCAGGACAGGTTGAATGAAGCTTTCTTT | CASSQDRLNEAFF
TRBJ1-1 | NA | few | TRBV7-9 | TGTGCCAGCAGCTCAAATGGGGGGACTGAAGCTTTCTTT | CASSSNGGTEAFF
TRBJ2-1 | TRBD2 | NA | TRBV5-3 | TGTGCCAGAAGCTTGTGCGGGGGGGCCAAGGCCAATGAGCAGTTCTTC | CARSLCGGAKANEQFF
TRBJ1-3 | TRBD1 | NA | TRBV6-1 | TGTGCCAGCGGTGCGACAGGGTCTGGAAACACCATATATTTT | CASGATGSGNTIYF
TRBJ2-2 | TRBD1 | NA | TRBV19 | TGTGCCAGTAGTATCCCTGGACAGGGGTTGGGGAACACCGGGGAGCTGTTTTTT | CASSIPGQGLGNTGELFF
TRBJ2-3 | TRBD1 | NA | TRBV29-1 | TGCAGCGTTGAGGGACAGGGGGAGTACACAGATACGCAGTATTTT | CSVEGQGEYTDTQYF
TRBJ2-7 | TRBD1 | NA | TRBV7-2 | TGTGCCAGCAGCTTAGACCGGGACAGGGGGCCCTACGAGCAGTACTTC | CASSLDRDRGPYEQYF
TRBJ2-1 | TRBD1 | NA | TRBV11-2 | TGTGCCAGCAGCCGGGACAGGGGCAACGAGCAGTTCTTC | CASSRDRGNEQFF
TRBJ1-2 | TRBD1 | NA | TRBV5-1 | TGCGCCAGCACGACTTGGGGACAGGGGGACGGCTACACCTTC | CASTTWGQGDGYTF
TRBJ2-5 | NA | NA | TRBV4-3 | TGCGCCAGCAGCCAAGAAGGTCAGGGCAGTCAAGAGACCCAGTACTTC | CASSQEGQGSQETQYF
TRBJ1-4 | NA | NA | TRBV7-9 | TGTGCCAGCAGCTTAGCATTACTGCGAACTAATGAAAAACTGTTTTTT | CASSLALLRTNEKLFF
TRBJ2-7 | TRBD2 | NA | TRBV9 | TGTGCCAGCAGCCACGTAGGGCAGGGAGGGACCTACGAGCAGTACTTC | CASSHVGQGGTYEQYF
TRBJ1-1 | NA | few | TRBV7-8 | TGTGCCAGCAGCCATCAGGGGAGCGGACAGAACACTGAAGCTTTCTTT | CASSHQGSGQNTEAFF
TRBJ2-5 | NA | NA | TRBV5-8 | TGTGCCAGCAGCTTGGGTGGCGGGGTCGTTCAAGAGACCCAGTACTTC | CASSLGGGVVQETQYF
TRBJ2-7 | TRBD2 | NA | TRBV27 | TGTGCCAGCAAGGTTGGACTAGCGGGGCGGTACGAGCAGTACTTC | CASKVGLAGRYEQYF
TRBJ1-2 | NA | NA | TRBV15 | TGTGCCACCAGCGATCGGGCCCCCACAGGGATTCGGGGCTACACCTTC | CATSDRAPTGIRGYTF
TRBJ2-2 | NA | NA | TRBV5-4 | TGTGCCAGCAGCCGACAGGACACCGGGGAGCTGTTTTTT | CASSRQDTGELFF
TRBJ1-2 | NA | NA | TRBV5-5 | TGTGCCAGCAGCGTGACAGCACCCTATGGCTACACCTTC | CASSVTAPYGYTF
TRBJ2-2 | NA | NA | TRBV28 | TGTGCCAGCAGTTCGTCAGGGGTGGGCACCGGGGAGCTGTTTTTT | CASSSSGVGTGELFF
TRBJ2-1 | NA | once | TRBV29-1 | TGCAGCGTTGAAGGCAGGGCGAATGAGCAGTTCTTC | CSVEGRANEQFF
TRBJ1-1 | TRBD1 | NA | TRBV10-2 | TGCGCCAGCAGTGAGTCGGGTCGATGGGGACAGGTGGACACTGAAGCTTTCTTT | CASSESGRWGQVDTEAFF
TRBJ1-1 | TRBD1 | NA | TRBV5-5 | TGTGCCAGCAGCTTGGGAGGGACAGACAACACTGAAGCTTTCTTT | CASSLGGTDNTEAFF
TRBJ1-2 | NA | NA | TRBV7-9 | TGTGCCAGCAGCTTAGGACAATACAGGGACCACTATGGCTACACCTTC | CASSLGQYRDHYGYTF
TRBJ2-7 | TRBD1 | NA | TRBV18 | TGTGCCAGCTCACCCCTACTACAGGGGGGCGAGCAGTACTTC | CASSPLLQGGEQYF
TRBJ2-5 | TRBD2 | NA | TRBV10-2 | TGCGCCAGCAGTGAGTTAACTAGCGGGGGTCCGAGGGAGACCCAGTACTTC | CASSELTSGGPRETQYF
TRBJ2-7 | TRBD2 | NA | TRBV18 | TGTGCCAGCTCACCCCCGGGACTAGCTACCTACGAGCAGTACTTC | CASSPPGLATYEQYF
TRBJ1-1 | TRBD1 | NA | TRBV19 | TGTGCCAGTAGTGTTACAGGGGGGTCATACACTGAAGCTTTCTTT | CASSVTGGSYTEAFF
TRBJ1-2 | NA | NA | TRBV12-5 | TGTGCTAGTGGCTTAGGGAGTGTCATAAACTATGGCTACACCTTC | CASGLGSVINYGYTF
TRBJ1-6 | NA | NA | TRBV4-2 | TGTGCCAGCAGCCAACTCGATCGGGATCGGGTTTCACCCCTCCACTTT | CASSQLDRDRVSPLHF
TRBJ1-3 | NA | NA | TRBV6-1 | TGTGCCAGCATTTCCGGAGGGGCTGGAAACACCATATATTTT | CASISGGAGNTIYF
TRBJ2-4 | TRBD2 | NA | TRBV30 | TGTGCCTGGAGTGTACTGGGCGGGGGGGCTTTTCAGTACTTC | CAWSVLGGGAFQYF
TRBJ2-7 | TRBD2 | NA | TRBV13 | TGTGCCAGCAGCTTAATGGGACTAGCGGGGGGCGACGAGCAGTACTTC | CASSLMGLAGGDEQYF
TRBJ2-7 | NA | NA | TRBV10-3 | TGTGCCATCAGTGCTTTCACAGGTATGAACTACGAGCAGTACTTC | CAISAFTGMNYEQYF
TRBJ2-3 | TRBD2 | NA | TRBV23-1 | TGCGCCAGCACCCGCGAAGCGGGGGGGCCCCCAGATACGCAGTATTTT | CASTREAGGPPDTQYF
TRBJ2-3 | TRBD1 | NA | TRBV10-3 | TGTGCCACCGGGCAGGGGGGCACAGATACGCAGTATTTT | CATGQGGTDTQYF
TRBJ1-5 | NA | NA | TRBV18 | TGTGCCAGCTCACCACCGTCGGGGGATCCCCAGCATTTT | CASSPPSGDPQHF
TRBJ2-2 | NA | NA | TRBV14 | TGTGCCAGCAGCCAAGATCGGCTAGCTACGAACACCGGGGAGCTGTTTTTT | CASSQDRLATNTGELFF
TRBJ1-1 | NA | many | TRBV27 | TGTGCCAGCAGTACTGAGTATCTTAACACTGAAGCTTTCTTT | CASSTEYLNTEAFF
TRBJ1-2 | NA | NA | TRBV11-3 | TGTGCCAGCAGCTTACGGGGAAACTATGGCTACACCTTC | CASSLRGNYGYTF
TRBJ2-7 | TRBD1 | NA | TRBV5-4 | TGTGCCAGCAGCCCCGGGACAGGGGTGGACGAGCAGTACTTC | CASSPGTGVDEQYF
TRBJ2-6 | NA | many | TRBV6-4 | TGTGCCAGCAGTCAGGGTTCTGGGGCCAACGTCCTGACTTTC | CASSQGSGANVLTF
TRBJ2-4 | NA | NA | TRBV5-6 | TGTGCCAGCAGCCGCAAAAACATTCAGTACTTC | CASSRKNIQYF
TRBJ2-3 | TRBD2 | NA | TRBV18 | TGTGCCAGCTCACCAAGGGCGGGGGGCACAGATACGCAGTATTTT | CASSPRAGGTDTQYF